The clone carrying this T cell receptor (beta chain) occurred a few times. No antigen is known for it. The assay was immunoSEQ multiplex PCR, and TCRdb's table has in-frame clones only and misses some. The data hold some 400 clones, with approximately 68% observed a single time. The sample originates from a study of immune characteristics of hereditary and idiopathic chronic pancreatitis. Study-wide findings and caveats: This study excluded chronic pancreatitis caused by alcohol use.

Control pancreas with no known pancreatic disease underwent the same islet isolation procedure as patient tissue. No T cell sorting was done; genomic DNA came straight from bulk pancreas tissue. Sequences were obtained from pancreas tissue. This clonotype originated in a human donor who was a deceased organ donor serving as a healthy control.

The CDR3 region has the DNA TGTGCCAGCAGTTTACCAGTCGGGGAGCTGTTTTTT. As protein: CASSLPVGELFF. The rearrangement joins TRBV28 to TRBJ2-2; unclear D gene. From germline, CDR1 is MDHEN and CDR2 SYDVKM. The CDR3 is 12 amino acids. V dropped 2 bases and J dropped 7 bases, with 5 bases sitting between them.